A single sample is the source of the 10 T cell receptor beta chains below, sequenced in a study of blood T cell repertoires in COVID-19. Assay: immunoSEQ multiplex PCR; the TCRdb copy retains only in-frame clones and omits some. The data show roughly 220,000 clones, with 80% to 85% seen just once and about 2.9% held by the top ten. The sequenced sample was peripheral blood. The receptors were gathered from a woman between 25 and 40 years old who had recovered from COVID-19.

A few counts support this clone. The chain's CDR3 is CASSQDDIDYEQYF. The CDR3 DNA reads TGTGCCAGCAGCCAAGATGACATCGACTACGAGCAGTACTTC. This chain connects TRBV3-1 (or the pseudogene TRBV3-2) to TRBJ2-7; no clear D. V was shortened by 0 bases and J by 3 bases, with 9 bases between the two germline ends. CDR3 length equals 14 residues. Germline V CDR1 and CDR2: LGHDT, YNNKEL (reference sequence).

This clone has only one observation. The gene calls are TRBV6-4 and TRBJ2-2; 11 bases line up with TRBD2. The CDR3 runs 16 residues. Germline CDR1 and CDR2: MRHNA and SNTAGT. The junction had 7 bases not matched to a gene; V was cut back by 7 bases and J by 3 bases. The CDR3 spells CASKGETSGDTGELFF. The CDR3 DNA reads TGTGCCAGCAAGGGGGAGACTAGCGGGGACACCGGGGAGCTGTTTTTT.

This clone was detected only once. The CDR3 DNA reads as TGTGCCAGCAGTATGACGGACAGGGGGTGGAAGCAGTACTTC. The encoded protein is CASSMTDRGWKQYF. The J gene is TRBJ2-7, the V gene TRBV28; 10 positions match TRBD1. The V segment lost 5 bases and the J segment 8 bases; nucleotides outside the gene matches: 9. CDR1 and CDR2 from the germline V gene are MDHEN and SYDVKM. This CDR3 comprises 14 residues.

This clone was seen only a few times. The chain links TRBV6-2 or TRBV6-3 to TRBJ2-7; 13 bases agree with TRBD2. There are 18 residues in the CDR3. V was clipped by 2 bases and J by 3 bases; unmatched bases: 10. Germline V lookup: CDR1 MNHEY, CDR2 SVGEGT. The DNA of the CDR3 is TGTGCCAGCAGTTACCCTTGGACTAGCGGGAGTGCGGGCTACGAGCAGTACTTC. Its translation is CASSYPWTSGSAGYEQYF.

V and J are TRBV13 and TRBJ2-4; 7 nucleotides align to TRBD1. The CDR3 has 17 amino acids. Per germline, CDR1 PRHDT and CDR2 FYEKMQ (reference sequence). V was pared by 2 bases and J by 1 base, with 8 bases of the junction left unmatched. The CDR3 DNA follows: TGTGCCAGCAGCTTATATCAGGGGGATTGGGCCAAAAACATTCAGTACTTC. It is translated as CASSLYQGDWAKNIQYF.

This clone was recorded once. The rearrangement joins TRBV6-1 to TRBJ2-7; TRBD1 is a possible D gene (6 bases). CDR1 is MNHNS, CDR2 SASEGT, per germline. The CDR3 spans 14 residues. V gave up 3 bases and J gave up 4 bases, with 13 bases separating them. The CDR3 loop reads CASSETQGRYEQYF. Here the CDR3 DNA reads TGTGCCAGCAGTGAGACTCAGGGGAGATACGAGCAGTACTTC.

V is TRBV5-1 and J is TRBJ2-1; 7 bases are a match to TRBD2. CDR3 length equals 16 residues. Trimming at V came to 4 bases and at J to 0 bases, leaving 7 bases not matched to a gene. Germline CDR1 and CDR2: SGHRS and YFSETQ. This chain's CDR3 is CASSQLGRSSYNEQFF. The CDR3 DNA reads TGCGCCAGCAGCCAACTCGGGAGGAGCTCCTACAATGAGCAGTTCTTC.

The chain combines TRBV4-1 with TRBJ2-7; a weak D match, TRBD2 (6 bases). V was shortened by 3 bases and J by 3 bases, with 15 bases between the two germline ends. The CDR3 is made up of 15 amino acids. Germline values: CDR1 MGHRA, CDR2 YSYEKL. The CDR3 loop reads CASSQGTPGGYEQYF. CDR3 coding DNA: TGCGCCAGCAGCCAGGGGACTCCGGGTGGCTACGAGCAGTACTTC.

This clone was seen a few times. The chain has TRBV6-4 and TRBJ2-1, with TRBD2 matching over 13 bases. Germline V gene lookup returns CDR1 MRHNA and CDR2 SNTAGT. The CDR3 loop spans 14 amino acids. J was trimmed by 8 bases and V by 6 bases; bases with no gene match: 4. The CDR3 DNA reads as TGTGCCAGCAGGCGGACTAGCGGGAGCTATGAGCAGTTCTTC. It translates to CASRRTSGSYEQFF.

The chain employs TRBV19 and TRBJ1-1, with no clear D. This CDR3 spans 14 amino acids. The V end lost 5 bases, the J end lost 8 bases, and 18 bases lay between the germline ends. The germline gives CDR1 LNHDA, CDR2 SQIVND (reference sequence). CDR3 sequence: CASSVGGPSAEAFF. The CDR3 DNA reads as TGTGCCAGTAGTGTCGGCGGGCCTTCCGCCGAAGCTTTCTTT.